The table lists the clone carrying this T cell receptor (beta chain) with a few counts. Its target is unknown. These data are taken from a study of T cell repertoires in cytomegalovirus infection. Findings and limits, study-wide: Dominating the ex vivo response were TCR beta clonotypes that were CMV-specific and HLA-C-restricted.

MiXCR, run by TCRdb on the reads, gives a single entry per CDR3 protein. Seen here are about 230,000 distinct CDR3 sequences, over 20% observed once, and the top ten hold about 18%. In germline, CDR1 is LNHDA, CDR2 SQIVND (reference sequence). This CDR3 comprises 15 residues. Trimming left V 1 base short and J 1 base short, with 8 bases between. The sequencing input was CD8+ T cells from PBMCs. This chain joins TRBV19 and TRBJ1-5, with D possibly matching TRBD1 (6 bases). The clonotype was recovered from a human donor in good health (CMV status not recorded). Some clones in this sample may be carry-over from other donors' samples. The CDR3 loop reads CASSIGTGSNQPQHF. CDR3 coding DNA: TGTGCCAGTAGTATAGGAACAGGGAGCAATCAGCCCCAGCATTTT.